The rows below give T cell receptor beta chains drawn from one sample of a study of OX40 agonist ivuxolimab in advanced cancers. TCRdb keeps only in-frame clones here, not all; method: immunoSEQ multiplex PCR. There are 130,000 or so clones in the sample; 80% to 95% occur only once, and over 0.15% lies in the top ten. Here the sequenced sample was CD4+ or CD8+ T cells sorted from blood, taken in a trial of the OX40 agonist ivuxolimab. These TCRs come from an adult with an advanced solid tumor such as melanoma, head and neck, liver or kidney cancer. The CDR3 runs from the conserved cysteine through the conserved F or W. The D gene is left open where the match is weak. Only part of the rows carry a size: once, few, many, or a class if the clone is expanded.

CDR3: CASSPPRPNTEAFF
DNA: TGTGCCAGCTCACCACCGCGACCGAACACTGAAGCTTTCTTT
V: TRBV18
D: .
J: TRBJ1-1
size: once

CDR3: CASSFSGGVTDTQYF
DNA: TGTGCCAGCAGCTTTAGCGGGGGGGTCACAGATACGCAGTATTTT
V: TRBV7-8
D: TRBD2
J: TRBJ2-3
size: .

CDR3: CASSPGLNYGYTF
DNA: TGTGCCAGCAGCCCGGGTCTTAACTATGGCTACACCTTC
V: TRBV27
D: .
J: TRBJ1-2
size: .

CDR3: CASSVDPAGAQDTQYF
DNA: TGTGCCAGCAGCGTAGATCCAGCGGGGGCCCAAGATACGCAGTATTTT
V: TRBV9
D: TRBD2
J: TRBJ2-3
size: .

CDR3: CASSRGAADTQYF
DNA: TGTGCCAGCAGCCGAGGGGCCGCGGATACGCAGTATTTT
V: TRBV6-5
D: .
J: TRBJ2-3
size: once

CDR3: CASSPRSQGNHEQYF
DNA: TGTGCCAGCAGCCCAAGATCACAGGGAAACCACGAGCAGTACTTC
V: TRBV9
D: .
J: TRBJ2-7
size: .

CDR3: CATSRDYRGQGNTGELFF
DNA: TGTGCCACCAGCAGAGATTACAGAGGACAGGGAAACACCGGGGAGCTGTTTTTT
V: TRBV15
D: TRBD1
J: TRBJ2-2
size: .

CDR3: CASGLDNYGYTF
DNA: TGTGCTAGTGGTTTGGACAACTATGGCTACACCTTC
V: TRBV12-5
D: .
J: TRBJ1-2
size: .

CDR3: CASSRRTTAPYNEQFF
DNA: TGTGCCAGCAGCCGGAGAACGACGGCCCCCTACAATGAGCAGTTCTTC
V: TRBV11-3
D: .
J: TRBJ2-1
size: once

CDR3: CASGSQGRETQYF
DNA: TGTGCCAGCGGATCACAGGGGCGTGAGACCCAGTACTTC
V: TRBV28
D: TRBD1
J: TRBJ2-5
size: .

CDR3: CASTPGGSRELFF
DNA: TGTGCCAGCACACCAGGGGGCTCGAGGGAGCTGTTTTTT
V: TRBV25-1
D: TRBD1
J: TRBJ2-2
size: .

CDR3: CASSLNGLAGNTDTQYF
DNA: TGTGCCAGCAGCTTGAATGGACTAGCGGGTAACACAGATACGCAGTATTTT
V: TRBV5-4
D: TRBD2
J: TRBJ2-3
size: .

CDR3: CASSSRGQGNSPLHF
DNA: TGTGCCAGCAGCAGCCGAGGGCAGGGAAATTCACCCCTCCACTTT
V: TRBV21-1
D: .
J: TRBJ1-6
size: .

CDR3: CASRGTGGHIQYF
DNA: TGTGCCAGCAGAGGGACAGGGGGCCACATTCAGTACTTC
V: TRBV6-1
D: TRBD1
J: TRBJ2-4
size: .

CDR3: CASSQEAGTSTETQYF
DNA: TGCGCCAGCAGCCAAGAAGCCGGGACTAGCACAGAGACCCAGTACTTC
V: TRBV4-3
D: TRBD2
J: TRBJ2-5
size: .

CDR3: CASSAPTGDLANEKLFF
DNA: TGTGCCAGTAGTGCGCCGACAGGGGATCTAGCTAATGAAAAACTGTTTTTT
V: TRBV19
D: TRBD1
J: TRBJ1-4
size: .

CDR3: CASSRGRGYEQYF
DNA: TGTGCCAGCAGCCGGGGCAGGGGTTACGAGCAGTACTTC
V: TRBV27
D: .
J: TRBJ2-7
size: .

CDR3: CASSSDPTGVSPLHF
DNA: TGTGCCAGCAGCTCCGACCCTACAGGGGTTTCACCCCTCCACTTT
V: TRBV7-2
D: TRBD1
J: TRBJ1-6
size: .

CDR3: CASSIRGLGASRYQETQYF
DNA: TGTGCCAGTAGTATCCGGGGCCTCGGGGCTAGCAGGTACCAAGAGACCCAGTACTTC
V: TRBV19
D: .
J: TRBJ2-5
size: .

CDR3: CATSRGHSSDTQYF
DNA: TGTGCCACCAGCAGAGGACACTCTTCAGATACGCAGTATTTT
V: TRBV15
D: .
J: TRBJ2-3
size: .

CDR3: CASHGRNPYEQYF
DNA: TGTGCCAGCCATGGCAGGAACCCCTACGAGCAGTACTTC
V: TRBV28
D: .
J: TRBJ2-7
size: .

CDR3: CASSSQGGTLNEKLFF
DNA: TGTGCCAGCAGTTCCCAGGGGGGGACATTAAATGAAAAACTGTTTTTT
V: TRBV28
D: TRBD1
J: TRBJ1-4
size: .

CDR3: CASSPTSYEQYF
DNA: TGTGCCAGCAGCCCTACTTCCTACGAGCAGTACTTC
V: TRBV28
D: .
J: TRBJ2-7
size: .

CDR3: CASSQDSNEQYF
DNA: TGTGCCAGCAGTCAGGACAGTAACGAGCAGTACTTC
V: TRBV5-4
D: .
J: TRBJ2-7
size: .

CDR3: CASSPKGPPITDTQYF
DNA: TGTGCCAGCAGCCCCAAGGGACCTCCCATCACAGATACGCAGTATTTT
V: TRBV7-8
D: .
J: TRBJ2-3
size: .

CDR3: CASSRNSNQGAEAFF
DNA: TGTGCCAGCAGCCGAAACTCGAACCAGGGCGCTGAAGCTTTCTTT
V: TRBV2
D: .
J: TRBJ1-1
size: few

CDR3: CASRDRAGFYEQYF
DNA: TGTGCCAGCAGGGACAGGGCTGGGTTCTACGAGCAGTACTTC
V: TRBV27
D: TRBD1
J: TRBJ2-7
size: .

CDR3: CASRGLDTDTQYF
DNA: TGTGCCAGCAGAGGACTCGACACAGATACGCAGTATTTT
V: TRBV11-3
D: .
J: TRBJ2-3
size: .

CDR3: CASSLVAGPNQPQHF
DNA: TGTGCCAGCAGCTTGGTTGCAGGCCCCAATCAGCCCCAGCATTTT
V: TRBV5-5
D: .
J: TRBJ1-5
size: .

CDR3: CASSKVKEGFATNEKLFF
DNA: TGTGCCAGCAGCAAAGTAAAAGAGGGTTTTGCAACTAATGAAAAACTGTTTTTT
V: TRBV21-1
D: .
J: TRBJ1-4
size: once

CDR3: CASSRQGSMNTEAFF
DNA: TGTGCCAGCAGTCGACAGGGAAGTATGAACACTGAAGCTTTCTTT
V: TRBV6-1
D: TRBD1
J: TRBJ1-1
size: .

CDR3: CASIPGGPSYEQYF
DNA: TGTGCCAGCATTCCGGGGGGGCCCTCCTACGAGCAGTACTTC
V: TRBV28
D: TRBD2
J: TRBJ2-7
size: .

CDR3: CASSRTPGQVTSGNTIYF
DNA: TGCGCCAGCAGCCGTACTCCGGGACAGGTAACATCTGGAAACACCATATATTTT
V: TRBV5-1
D: TRBD1
J: TRBJ1-3
size: .

CDR3: CASSLYGSHNEQFF
DNA: TGTGCCAGCAGTCTCTACGGGAGCCACAATGAGCAGTTCTTC
V: TRBV27
D: .
J: TRBJ2-1
size: .

CDR3: CASSLESGQPYEQYF
DNA: TGTGCCAGCAGCTTAGAGTCGGGACAGCCTTACGAGCAGTACTTC
V: TRBV7-2
D: TRBD1
J: TRBJ2-7
size: once

CDR3: CASTTGGGQPQHF
DNA: TGTGCCAGCACCACAGGGGGCGGACAGCCCCAGCATTTT
V: TRBV7-8
D: TRBD1
J: TRBJ1-5
size: few

CDR3: CASSPPPAAGELFF
DNA: TGTGCCAGCTCGCCCCCCCCTGCAGCCGGGGAGCTGTTTTTT
V: TRBV18
D: .
J: TRBJ2-2
size: .

CDR3: CASSLAGRGSNSPLHF
DNA: TGTGCCAGCAGCTTGGCCGGTAGGGGTAGCAATTCACCCCTCCACTTT
V: TRBV5-6
D: .
J: TRBJ1-6
size: .

CDR3: CASSDSGGGQPQHF
DNA: TGTGCCAGCAGTGATTCAGGGGGGGGTCAGCCCCAGCATTTT
V: TRBV2
D: TRBD1
J: TRBJ1-5
size: .

CDR3: CASRGPLDTPHHEQFF
DNA: TGCGCCAGCAGGGGGCCCTTGGACACACCGCACCATGAGCAGTTCTTC
V: TRBV5-1
D: .
J: TRBJ2-1
size: once

CDR3: CASSGRSGGEDDTQYF
DNA: TGTGCCAGCAGCGGCCGTAGCGGGGGCGAAGACGATACGCAGTATTTT
V: TRBV5-4
D: TRBD2
J: TRBJ2-3
size: .

CDR3: CASSEFGDRAEGTGELFF
DNA: TGTGCCAGCAGTGAATTTGGGGACAGGGCCGAGGGCACCGGGGAGCTGTTTTTT
V: TRBV25-1
D: TRBD1
J: TRBJ2-2
size: .

CDR3: CASSLINPGANVLTF
DNA: TGTGCCAGCAGTTTAATTAACCCTGGGGCCAACGTCCTGACTTTC
V: TRBV28
D: .
J: TRBJ2-6
size: .

CDR3: CASSPTGGTGANVLTF
DNA: TGTGCCAGCAGCCCCACGGGGGGCACTGGGGCCAACGTCCTGACTTTC
V: TRBV7-7
D: .
J: TRBJ2-6
size: .

CDR3: CASSYRHGRYGYTF
DNA: TGTGCCAGCAGTTACCGACATGGACGGTATGGCTACACCTTC
V: TRBV6-5
D: .
J: TRBJ1-2
size: .

CDR3: CSVEDRRQGIGTQYF
DNA: TGCAGCGTTGAAGATCGACGCCAGGGGATAGGGACCCAGTACTTC
V: TRBV29-1
D: .
J: TRBJ2-5
size: .

CDR3: CARTNEPPLPGAFF
DNA: TGTGCCAGAACCAACGAACCCCCCCTTCCGGGAGCTTTCTTT
V: TRBV5-3
D: .
J: TRBJ1-1
size: once